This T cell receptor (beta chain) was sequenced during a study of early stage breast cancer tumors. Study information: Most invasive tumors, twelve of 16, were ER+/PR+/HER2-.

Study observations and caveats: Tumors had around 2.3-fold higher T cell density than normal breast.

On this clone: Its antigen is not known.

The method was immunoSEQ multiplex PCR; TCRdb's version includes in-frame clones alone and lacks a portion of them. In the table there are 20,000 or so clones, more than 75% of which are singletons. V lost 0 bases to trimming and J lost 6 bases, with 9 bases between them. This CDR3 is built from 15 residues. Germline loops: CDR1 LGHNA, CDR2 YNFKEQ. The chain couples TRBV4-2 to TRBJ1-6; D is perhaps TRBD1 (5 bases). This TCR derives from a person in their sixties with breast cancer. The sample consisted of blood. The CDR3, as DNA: TGTGCCAGCAGCCAAGAGCCAGGGATTAATTCACCCCTCCACTTT. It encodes CASSQEPGINSPLHF.